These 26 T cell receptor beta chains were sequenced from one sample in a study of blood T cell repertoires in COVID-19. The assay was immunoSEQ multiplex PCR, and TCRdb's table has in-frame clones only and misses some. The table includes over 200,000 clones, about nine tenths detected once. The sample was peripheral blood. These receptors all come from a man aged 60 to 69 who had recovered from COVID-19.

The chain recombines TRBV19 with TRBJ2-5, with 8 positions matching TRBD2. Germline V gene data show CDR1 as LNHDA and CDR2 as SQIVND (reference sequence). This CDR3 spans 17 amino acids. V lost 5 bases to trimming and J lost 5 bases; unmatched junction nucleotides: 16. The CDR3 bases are TGTGCCAGTAGTGCGACCAGCGGGGGTCCCCGTGGCGAGACCCAGTACTTC. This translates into CASSATSGGPRGETQYF.

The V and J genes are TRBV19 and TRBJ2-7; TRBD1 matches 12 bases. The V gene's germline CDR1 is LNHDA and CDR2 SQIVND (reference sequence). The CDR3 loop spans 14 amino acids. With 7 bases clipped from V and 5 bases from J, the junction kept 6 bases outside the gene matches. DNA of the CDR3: TGTGCCAGTAAACGTAGGGACAGGGGGCACGAGCAGTACTTC. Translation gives CASKRRDRGHEQYF.

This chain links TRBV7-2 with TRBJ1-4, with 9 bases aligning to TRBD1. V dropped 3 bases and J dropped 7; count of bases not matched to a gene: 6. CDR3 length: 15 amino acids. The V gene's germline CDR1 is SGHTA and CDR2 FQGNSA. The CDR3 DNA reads TGTGCCAGCAGCTTCGACAGGGGGTCGCGTGAAAAACTGTTTTTT. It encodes CASSFDRGSREKLFF.

CDR3 protein: CASSLERVSEQFF. The CDR3 coding sequence is TGTGCCAGCAGCTTAGAGCGGGTTAGTGAGCAGTTCTTC. The rearrangement uses TRBV11-1 and TRBJ2-1, with a tentative D call TRBD2 (6 bases). V shed 1 base and J shed 9 bases, with 10 bases lying between them. The germline gives CDR1 SGHAT, CDR2 FQDESV (reference sequence). CDR3 length: 13 residues.

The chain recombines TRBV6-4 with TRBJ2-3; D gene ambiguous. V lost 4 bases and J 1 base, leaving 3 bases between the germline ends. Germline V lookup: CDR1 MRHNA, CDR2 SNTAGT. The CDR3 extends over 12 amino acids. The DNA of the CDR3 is TGTGCCAGCAGTGCGGGCACAGATACGCAGTATTTT. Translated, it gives CASSAGTDTQYF.

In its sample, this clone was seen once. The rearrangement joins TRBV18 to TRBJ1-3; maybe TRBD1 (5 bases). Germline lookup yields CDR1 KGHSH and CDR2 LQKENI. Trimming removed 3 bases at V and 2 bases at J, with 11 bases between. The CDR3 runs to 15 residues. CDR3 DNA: TGTGCCAGCTCACCGTTGACAGAAACTGGAAACACCATATATTTT. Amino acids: CASSPLTETGNTIYF.

The DNA of the CDR3 is TGTGCCATCTCCGGGACAGGGAATGGCTACACCTTC. This sequence encodes CAISGTGNGYTF. This chain joins TRBV10-3 and TRBJ1-2, with 9 bases identical to TRBD1. V was pared by 8 bases and J by 6 bases, with 4 bases of the junction left unmatched. CDR3 length: 12 amino acids. From germline, CDR1 is ENHRY and CDR2 SYGVKD.

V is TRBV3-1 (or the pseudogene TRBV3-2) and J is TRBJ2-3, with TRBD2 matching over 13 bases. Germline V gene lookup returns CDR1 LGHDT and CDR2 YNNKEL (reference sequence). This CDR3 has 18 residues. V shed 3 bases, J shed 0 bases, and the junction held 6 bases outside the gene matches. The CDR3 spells CASSQGLAGQYSTDTQYF. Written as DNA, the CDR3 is TGTGCCAGCAGCCAGGGACTAGCGGGGCAATATAGCACAGATACGCAGTATTTT.

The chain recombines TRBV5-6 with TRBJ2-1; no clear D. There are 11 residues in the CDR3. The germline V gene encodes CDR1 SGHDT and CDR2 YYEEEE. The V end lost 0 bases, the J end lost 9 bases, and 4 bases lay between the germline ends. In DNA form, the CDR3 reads TGTGCCAGCAGCTTGGGCGTTGAGCAGTTCTTC. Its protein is CASSLGVEQFF. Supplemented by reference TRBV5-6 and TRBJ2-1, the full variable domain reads DAGVTQSPTHLIKTRGQQVTLRCSPKSGHDTVSWYQQALGQGPQFIFQYYEEEERQRGNFPDRFSGHQFPNYSSELNVNALLLGDSALYLCASSLGVEQFFGPGTRLTVL.

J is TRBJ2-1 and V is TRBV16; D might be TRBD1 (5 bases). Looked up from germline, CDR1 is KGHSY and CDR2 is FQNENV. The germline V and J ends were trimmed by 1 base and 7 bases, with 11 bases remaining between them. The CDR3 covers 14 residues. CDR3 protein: CASSQLVAGNEQFF. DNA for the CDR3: TGTGCCAGCAGCCAATTAGTGGCAGGGAATGAGCAGTTCTTC.

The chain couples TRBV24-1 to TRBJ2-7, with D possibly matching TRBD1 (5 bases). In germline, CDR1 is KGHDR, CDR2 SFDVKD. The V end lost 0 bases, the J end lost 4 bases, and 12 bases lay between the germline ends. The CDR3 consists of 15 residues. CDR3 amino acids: CATSDLVFRVYEQYF. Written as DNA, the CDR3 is TGTGCCACCAGTGATTTGGTGTTCAGGGTTTACGAGCAGTACTTC.

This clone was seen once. CDR3 amino acids: CASVQRGGYEQFF. CDR3 nucleotides: TGTGCCAGCGTCCAGCGGGGGGGCTATGAGCAGTTCTTC. The rearrangement links TRBV6-5 to TRBJ2-1; 10 bases are shared with TRBD2. Germline CDR1 MNHEY, CDR2 SVGAGI. CDR3 length: 13 residues. Unmatched junction bases numbered 6, after V lost 8 bases and J lost 8 bases.

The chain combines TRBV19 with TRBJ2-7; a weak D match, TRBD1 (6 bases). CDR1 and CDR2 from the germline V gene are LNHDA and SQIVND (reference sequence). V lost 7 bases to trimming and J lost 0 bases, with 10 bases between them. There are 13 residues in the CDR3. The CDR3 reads CASTATGSYEQYF. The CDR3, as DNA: TGTGCCAGTACCGCGACAGGCTCCTACGAGCAGTACTTC. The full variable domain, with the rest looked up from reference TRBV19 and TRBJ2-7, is DGGITQSPKYLFRKEGQNVTLSCEQNLNHDAMYWYRQDPGQGLRLIYYSQIVNDFQKGDIAEGYSVSREKKESFPLTVTSAQKNPTAFYLCASTATGSYEQYFGPGTRLTVT.

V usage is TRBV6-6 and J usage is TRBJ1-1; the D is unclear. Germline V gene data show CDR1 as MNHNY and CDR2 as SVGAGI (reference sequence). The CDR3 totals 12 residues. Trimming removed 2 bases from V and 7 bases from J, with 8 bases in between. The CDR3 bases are TGTGCCAGCAGTTACCTGCAGATTGAAGCTTTCTTT. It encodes CASSYLQIEAFF.

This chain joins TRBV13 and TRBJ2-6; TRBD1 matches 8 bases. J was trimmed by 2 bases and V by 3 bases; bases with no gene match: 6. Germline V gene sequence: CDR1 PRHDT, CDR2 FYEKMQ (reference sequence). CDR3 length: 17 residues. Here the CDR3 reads CASSFRQGTTGANVLTF. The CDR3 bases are TGTGCCAGCAGCTTCCGACAGGGGACCACTGGGGCCAACGTCCTGACTTTC.

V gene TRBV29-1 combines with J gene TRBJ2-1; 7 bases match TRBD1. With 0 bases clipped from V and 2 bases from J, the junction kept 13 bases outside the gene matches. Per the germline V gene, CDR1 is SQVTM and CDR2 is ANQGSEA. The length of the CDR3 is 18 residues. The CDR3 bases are TGCAGCGTTGAAGATGGTAGGATTGCCAGGGGGACCTACAATGAGCAGTTCTTC. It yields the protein CSVEDGRIARGTYNEQFF.

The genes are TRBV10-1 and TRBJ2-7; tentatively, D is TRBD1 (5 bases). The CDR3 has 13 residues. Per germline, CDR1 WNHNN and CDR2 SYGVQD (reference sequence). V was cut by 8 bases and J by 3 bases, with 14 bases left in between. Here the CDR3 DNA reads TGCGCCAGCGCGGCTGGGGCGATCTACGAGCAGTACTTC. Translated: CASAAGAIYEQYF.

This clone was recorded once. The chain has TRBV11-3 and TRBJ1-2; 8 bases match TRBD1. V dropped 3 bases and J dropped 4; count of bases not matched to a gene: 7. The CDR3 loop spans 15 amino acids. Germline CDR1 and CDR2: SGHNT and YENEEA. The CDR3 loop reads CASSLVGQGGYGYTF. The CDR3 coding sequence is TGTGCCAGCAGCTTGGTAGGACAGGGCGGCTATGGCTACACCTTC.

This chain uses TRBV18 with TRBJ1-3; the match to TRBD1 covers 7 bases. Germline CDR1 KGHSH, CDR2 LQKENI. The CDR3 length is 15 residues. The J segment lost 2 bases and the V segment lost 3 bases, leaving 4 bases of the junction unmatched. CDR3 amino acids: CASSPWDSTGNTIYF. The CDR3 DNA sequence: TGTGCCAGCTCACCCTGGGACAGCACTGGAAACACCATATATTTT.

For the CDR3, the DNA is TGTGCCAGCAGTGAAGTCGGGGTCGCGGAGACCCAGTACTTC. This gives the protein CASSEVGVAETQYF. This chain uses TRBV6-1 with TRBJ2-5; tentatively, D is TRBD2 (5 bases). This CDR3 has 14 amino acids. The V and J ends lost 1 base and 5 bases respectively, with 11 bases between them. Germline CDR1 reads MNHNS; CDR2 reads SASEGT.

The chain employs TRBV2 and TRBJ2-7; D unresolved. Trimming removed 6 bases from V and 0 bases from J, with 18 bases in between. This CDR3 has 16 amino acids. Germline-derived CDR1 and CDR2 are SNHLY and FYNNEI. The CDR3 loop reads CASRPGSPSGSYEQYF. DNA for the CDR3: TGTGCCAGCAGGCCGGGTTCCCCTTCGGGCTCCTACGAGCAGTACTTC.

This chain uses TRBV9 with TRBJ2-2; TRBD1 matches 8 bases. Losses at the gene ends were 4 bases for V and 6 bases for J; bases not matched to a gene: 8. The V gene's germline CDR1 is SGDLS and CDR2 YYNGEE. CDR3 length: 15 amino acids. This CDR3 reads CASSPTGGSAGELFF. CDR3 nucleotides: TGTGCCAGCAGCCCAACAGGGGGGAGCGCCGGGGAGCTGTTTTTT.

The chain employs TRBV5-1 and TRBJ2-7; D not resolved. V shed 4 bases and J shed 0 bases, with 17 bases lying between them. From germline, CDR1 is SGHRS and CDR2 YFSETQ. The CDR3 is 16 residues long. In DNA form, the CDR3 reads TGCGCCAGCAGCGTGGGGTTAACAGATTTCTCCTACGAGCAGTACTTC. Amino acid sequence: CASSVGLTDFSYEQYF.

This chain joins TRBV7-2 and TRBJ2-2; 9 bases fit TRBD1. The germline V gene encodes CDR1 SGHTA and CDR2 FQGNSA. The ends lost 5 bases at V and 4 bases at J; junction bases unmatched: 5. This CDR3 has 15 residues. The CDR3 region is CASSTGTGFTGELFF. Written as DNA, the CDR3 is TGTGCCAGCAGCACAGGGACAGGGTTCACCGGGGAGCTGTTTTTT.

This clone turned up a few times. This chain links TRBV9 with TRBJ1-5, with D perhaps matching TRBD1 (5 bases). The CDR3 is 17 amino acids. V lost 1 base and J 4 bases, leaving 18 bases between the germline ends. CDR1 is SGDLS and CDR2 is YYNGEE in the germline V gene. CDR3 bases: TGTGCCAGCAGCGTAAGTCTTATTCTGGGGGGGAATCAGCCCCAGCATTTT. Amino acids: CASSVSLILGGNQPQHF.

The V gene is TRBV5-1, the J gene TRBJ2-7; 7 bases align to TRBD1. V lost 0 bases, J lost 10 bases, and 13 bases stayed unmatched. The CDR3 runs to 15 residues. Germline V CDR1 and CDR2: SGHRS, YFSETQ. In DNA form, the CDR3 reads TGCGCCAGCAGCTTGGGGTCCGGGCCAACAGGGGTTCAGTACTTC. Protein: CASSLGSGPTGVQYF.